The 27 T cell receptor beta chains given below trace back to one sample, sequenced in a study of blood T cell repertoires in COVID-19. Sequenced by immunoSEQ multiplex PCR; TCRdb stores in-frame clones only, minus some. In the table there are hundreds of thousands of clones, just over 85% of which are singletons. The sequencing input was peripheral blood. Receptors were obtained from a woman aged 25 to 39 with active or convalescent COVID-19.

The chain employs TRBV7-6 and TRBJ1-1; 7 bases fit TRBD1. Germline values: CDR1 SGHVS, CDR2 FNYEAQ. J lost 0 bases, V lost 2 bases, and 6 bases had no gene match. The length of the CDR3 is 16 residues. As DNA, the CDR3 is TGTGCCAGCAGCTTATCACGGGACAGCGTGAACACTGAAGCTTTCTTT. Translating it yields CASSLSRDSVNTEAFF.

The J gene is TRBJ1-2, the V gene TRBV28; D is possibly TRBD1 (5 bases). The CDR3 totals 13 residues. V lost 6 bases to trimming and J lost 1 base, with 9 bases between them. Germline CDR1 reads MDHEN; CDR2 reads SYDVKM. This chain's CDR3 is CASSRTSNYGYTF. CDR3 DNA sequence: TGTGCCAGCAGCAGGACAAGTAACTATGGCTACACCTTC.

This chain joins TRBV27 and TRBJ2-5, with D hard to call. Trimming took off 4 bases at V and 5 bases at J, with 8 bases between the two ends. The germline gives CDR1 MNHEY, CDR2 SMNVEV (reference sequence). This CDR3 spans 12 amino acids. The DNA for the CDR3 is TGTGCCAGCAGTTCTCTCGGGGAGACCCAGTACTTC. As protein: CASSSLGETQYF.

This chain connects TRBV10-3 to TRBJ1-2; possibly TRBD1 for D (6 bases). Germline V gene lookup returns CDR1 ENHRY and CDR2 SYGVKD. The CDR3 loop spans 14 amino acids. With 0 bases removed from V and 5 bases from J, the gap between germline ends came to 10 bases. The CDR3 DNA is TGTGCCATCAGTGAGTCGGGCAGGGGATATGGCTACACCTTC. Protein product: CAISESGRGYGYTF.

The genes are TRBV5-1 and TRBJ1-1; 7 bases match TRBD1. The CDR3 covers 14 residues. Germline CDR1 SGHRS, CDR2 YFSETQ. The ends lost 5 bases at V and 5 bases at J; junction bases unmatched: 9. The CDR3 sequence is CASRRQGGETEAFF. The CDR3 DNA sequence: TGCGCCAGCAGACGACAGGGTGGGGAGACTGAAGCTTTCTTT.

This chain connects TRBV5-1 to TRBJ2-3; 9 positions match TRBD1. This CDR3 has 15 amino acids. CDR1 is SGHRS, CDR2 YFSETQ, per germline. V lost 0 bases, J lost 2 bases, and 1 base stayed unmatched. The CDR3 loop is CASSLGTGVTDTQYF. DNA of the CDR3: TGCGCCAGCAGCTTGGGGACAGGGGTCACAGATACGCAGTATTTT.

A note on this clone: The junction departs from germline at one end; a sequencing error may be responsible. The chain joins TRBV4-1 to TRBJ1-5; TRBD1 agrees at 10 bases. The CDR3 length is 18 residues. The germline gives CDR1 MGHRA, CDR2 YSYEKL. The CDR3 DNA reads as TGCGCCAGCAGCCAACAATTGGGACAGGGGCACAATCAGGGGAGAAGGTATTTT. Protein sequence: CASSQQLGQGHNQGRRYF.

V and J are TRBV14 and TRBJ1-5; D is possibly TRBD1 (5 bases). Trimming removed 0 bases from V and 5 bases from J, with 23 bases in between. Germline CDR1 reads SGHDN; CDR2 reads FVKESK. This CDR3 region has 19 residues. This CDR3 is CASSQETGGETGCHQPQHF. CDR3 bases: TGTGCCAGCAGCCAAGAGACCGGGGGGGAAACAGGATGCCATCAGCCCCAGCATTTT.

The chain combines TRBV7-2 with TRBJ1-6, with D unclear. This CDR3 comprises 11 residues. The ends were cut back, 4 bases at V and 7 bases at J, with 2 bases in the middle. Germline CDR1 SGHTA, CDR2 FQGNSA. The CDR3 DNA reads TGTGCCAGCAGCTCGAATTCACCCCTCCACTTT. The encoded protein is CASSSNSPLHF.

The CDR3 bases are TGTGCATCCCCCCGAACGACAGCCTACCAAGAGACCCAGTACTTC. As protein: CASPRTTAYQETQYF. V is TRBV2 and J is TRBJ2-5; D perhaps matches TRBD1 (5 bases). Germline lookup yields CDR1 SNHLY and CDR2 FYNNEI. CDR3 length: 15 amino acids.

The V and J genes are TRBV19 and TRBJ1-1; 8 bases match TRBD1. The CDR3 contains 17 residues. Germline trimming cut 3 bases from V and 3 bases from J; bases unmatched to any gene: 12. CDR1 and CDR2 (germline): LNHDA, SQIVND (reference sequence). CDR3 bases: TGTGCCAGTAGTATTTGGCAGGGGGCCGCGATGGACACTGAAGCTTTCTTT. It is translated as CASSIWQGAAMDTEAFF.

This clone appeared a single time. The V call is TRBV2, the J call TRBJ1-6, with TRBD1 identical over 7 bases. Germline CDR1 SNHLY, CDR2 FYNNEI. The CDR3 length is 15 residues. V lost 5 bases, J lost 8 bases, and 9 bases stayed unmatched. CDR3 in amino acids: CASSRRGTEDSPLHF. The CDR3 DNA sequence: TGTGCCAGCAGTCGTCGCGGGACAGAGGATTCACCCCTCCACTTT.

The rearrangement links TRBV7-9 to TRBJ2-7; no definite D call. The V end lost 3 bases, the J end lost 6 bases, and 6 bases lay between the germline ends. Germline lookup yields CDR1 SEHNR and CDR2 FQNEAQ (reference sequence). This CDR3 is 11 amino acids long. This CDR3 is CASSFRSEQYF. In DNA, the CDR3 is TGTGCCAGCAGCTTCCGGTCCGAGCAGTACTTC.

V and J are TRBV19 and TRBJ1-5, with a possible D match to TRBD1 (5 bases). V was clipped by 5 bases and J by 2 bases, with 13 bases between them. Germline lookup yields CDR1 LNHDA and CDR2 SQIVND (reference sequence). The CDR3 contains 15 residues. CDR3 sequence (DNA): TGTGCCAGTAGTGGTCTTGCCAGGGGCAATCAGCCCCAGCATTTT. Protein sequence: CASSGLARGNQPQHF.

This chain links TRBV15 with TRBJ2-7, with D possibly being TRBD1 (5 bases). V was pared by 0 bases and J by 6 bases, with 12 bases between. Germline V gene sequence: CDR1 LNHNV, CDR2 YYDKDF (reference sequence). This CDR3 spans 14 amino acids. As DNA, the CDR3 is TGTGCCACCAGCAGAGAAGCAGGGTCCGGCGAGCAGTACTTC. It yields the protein CATSREAGSGEQYF.

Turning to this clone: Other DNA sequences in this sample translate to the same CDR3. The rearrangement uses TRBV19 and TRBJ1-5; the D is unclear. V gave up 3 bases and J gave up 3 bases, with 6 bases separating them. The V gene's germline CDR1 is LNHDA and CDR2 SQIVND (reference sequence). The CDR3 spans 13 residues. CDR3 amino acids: CASSIQANQPQHF. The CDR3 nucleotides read TGTGCCAGTAGTATTCAAGCCAATCAGCCCCAGCATTTT.

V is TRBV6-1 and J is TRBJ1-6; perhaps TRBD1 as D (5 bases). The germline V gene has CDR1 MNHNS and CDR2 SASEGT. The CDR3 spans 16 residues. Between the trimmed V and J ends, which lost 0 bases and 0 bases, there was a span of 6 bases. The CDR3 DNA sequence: TGTGCCAGCAGTGAAGCGCAGGGCTCCTATAATTCACCCCTCCACTTT. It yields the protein CASSEAQGSYNSPLHF.

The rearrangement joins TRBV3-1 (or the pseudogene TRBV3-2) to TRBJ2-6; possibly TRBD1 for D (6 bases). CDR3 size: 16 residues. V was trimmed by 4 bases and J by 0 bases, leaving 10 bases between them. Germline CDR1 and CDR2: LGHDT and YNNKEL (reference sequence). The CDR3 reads CASSRGQISGANVLTF. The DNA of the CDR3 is TGTGCCAGCAGCCGGGGGCAGATCTCTGGGGCCAACGTCCTGACTTTC.

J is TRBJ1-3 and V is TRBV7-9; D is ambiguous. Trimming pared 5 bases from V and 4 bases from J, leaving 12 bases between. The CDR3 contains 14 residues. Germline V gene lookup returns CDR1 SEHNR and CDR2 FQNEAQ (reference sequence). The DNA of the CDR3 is TGTGCCAGCAGCCGAGACGGGAGCGGAAACACCATATATTTT. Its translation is CASSRDGSGNTIYF.

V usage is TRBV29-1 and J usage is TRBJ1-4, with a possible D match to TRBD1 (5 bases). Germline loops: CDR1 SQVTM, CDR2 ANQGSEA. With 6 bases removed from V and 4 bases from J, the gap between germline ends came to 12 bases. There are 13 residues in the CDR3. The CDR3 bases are TGCAGCGTCAGAAGACAGTTTAATGAAAAACTGTTTTTT. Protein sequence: CSVRRQFNEKLFF.

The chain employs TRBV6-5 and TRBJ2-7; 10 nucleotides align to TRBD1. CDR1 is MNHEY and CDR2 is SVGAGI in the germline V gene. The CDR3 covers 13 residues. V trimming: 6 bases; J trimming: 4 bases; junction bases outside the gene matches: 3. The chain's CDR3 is CASSGTGDYEQYF. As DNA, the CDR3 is TGTGCCAGCAGCGGGACAGGGGATTACGAGCAGTACTTC.

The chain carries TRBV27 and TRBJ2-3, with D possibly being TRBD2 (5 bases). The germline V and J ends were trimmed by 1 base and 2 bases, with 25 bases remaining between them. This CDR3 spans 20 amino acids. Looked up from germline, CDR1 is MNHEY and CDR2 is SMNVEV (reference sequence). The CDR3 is CASSLWAESEGKGYTDTQYF. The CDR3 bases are TGTGCCAGCAGTTTATGGGCGGAGAGTGAGGGTAAAGGGTACACAGATACGCAGTATTTT.

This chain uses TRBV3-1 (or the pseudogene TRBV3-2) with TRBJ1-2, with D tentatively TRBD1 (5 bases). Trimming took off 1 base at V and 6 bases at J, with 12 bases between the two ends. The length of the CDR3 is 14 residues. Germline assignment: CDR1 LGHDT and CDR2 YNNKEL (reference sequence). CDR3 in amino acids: CASSQGRGDHGYTF. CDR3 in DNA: TGTGCCAGCAGCCAAGGACGGGGGGACCATGGCTACACCTTC.

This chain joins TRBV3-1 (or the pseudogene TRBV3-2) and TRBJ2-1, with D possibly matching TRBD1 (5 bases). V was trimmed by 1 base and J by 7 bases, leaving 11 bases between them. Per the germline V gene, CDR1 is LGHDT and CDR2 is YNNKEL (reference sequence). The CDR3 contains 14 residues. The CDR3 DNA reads TGTGCCAGCAGCCAAGCTGTTCAGGGAAATGAGCAGTTCTTC. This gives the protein CASSQAVQGNEQFF.

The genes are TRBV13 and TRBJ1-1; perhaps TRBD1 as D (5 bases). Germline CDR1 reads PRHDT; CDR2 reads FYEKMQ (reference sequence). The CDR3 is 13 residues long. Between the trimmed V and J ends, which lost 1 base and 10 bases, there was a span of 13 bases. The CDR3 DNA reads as TGTGCCAGCAGCTTAGCCGGGGGGTATGGAGCTTTCTTT. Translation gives CASSLAGGYGAFF. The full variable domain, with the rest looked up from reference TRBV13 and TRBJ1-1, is AAGVIQSPRHLIKEKRETATLKCYPIPRHDTVYWYQQGPGQDPQFLISFYEKMQSDKGSIPDRFSAQQFSDYHSELNMSSLELGDSALYFCASSLAGGYGAFFGQGTRLTVV.

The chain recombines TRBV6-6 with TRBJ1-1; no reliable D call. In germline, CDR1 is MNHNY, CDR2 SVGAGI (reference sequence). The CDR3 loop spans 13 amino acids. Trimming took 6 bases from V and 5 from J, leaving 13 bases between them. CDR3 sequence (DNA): TGTGCCAGCAGCCCTATGCGGGGAACTGAAGCTTTCTTT. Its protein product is CASSPMRGTEAFF.

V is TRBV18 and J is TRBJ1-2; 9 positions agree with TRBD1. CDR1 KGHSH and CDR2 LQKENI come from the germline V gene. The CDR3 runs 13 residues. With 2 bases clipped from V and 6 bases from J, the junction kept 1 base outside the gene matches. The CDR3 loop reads CASSPRDRDGYTF. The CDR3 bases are TGTGCCAGCTCACCAAGGGACAGGGATGGCTACACCTTC.